What follows are 25 T cell receptor beta chains derived from one specimen sequenced in a study of tissue T cells after allogeneic stem cell transplantation. Assay used: immunoSEQ multiplex PCR; TCRdb lists only in-frame clones, some missing. Among approximately 3,300 clones listed, 55% to 75% were seen once. Sequenced material: tissue from the right colon, taken at autopsy. The receptors come from a male donor aged 60 or over with lung cancer.

The chain has TRBV2 and TRBJ2-7; 11 positions match TRBD2. CDR1 SNHLY and CDR2 FYNNEI come from the germline V gene. The CDR3 loop spans 15 amino acids. V lost 10 bases to trimming and J lost 2 bases; unmatched junction nucleotides: 10. In DNA, the CDR3 is TGTGCCATCGCCCCGGGACTAGCGGACCCCTACGAGCAGTACTTC. Translated, it gives CAIAPGLADPYEQYF.

The J gene is TRBJ2-7, the V gene TRBV7-6; 10 bases are a match to TRBD2. From germline, CDR1 is SGHVS and CDR2 FNYEAQ. The junction had 11 bases not matched to a gene; V was cut back by 1 base and J by 2 bases. This CDR3 comprises 18 residues. CDR3 protein: CASSLEAGGGGLAYEQYF. DNA of the CDR3: TGTGCCAGCAGCTTAGAAGCGGGAGGGGGGGGCCTTGCCTACGAGCAGTACTTC.

This clone is deemed large (0.1 to 1%). The rearrangement joins TRBV4-3 to TRBJ2-7, with TRBD2 identical over 7 bases. Germline V lookup: CDR1 LGHNA, CDR2 YSLEER. V lost 1 base, J lost 7 bases, and 1 base stayed unmatched. The CDR3 runs 12 residues. The CDR3 sequence is CASSQGAGEQYF. The DNA for the CDR3 is TGCGCCAGCAGCCAAGGAGCGGGGGAGCAGTACTTC.

By share, this clone counts as large (0.1 to 1%). This chain connects TRBV7-9 to TRBJ1-1, with unresolved D. V was trimmed by 4 bases and J by 1 base, leaving 4 bases between them. Per the germline V gene, CDR1 is SEHNR and CDR2 is FQNEAQ (reference sequence). The length of the CDR3 is 12 residues. CDR3 bases: TGTGCCAGCAGCTGGACGAACACTGAAGCTTTCTTT. This gives the protein CASSWTNTEAFF.

The chain employs TRBV29-1 and TRBJ2-3, with TRBD2 matching 7 bases. Unmatched junction bases numbered 10, after V lost 0 bases and J lost 4 bases. This CDR3 spans 16 amino acids. The germline V gene encodes CDR1 SQVTM and CDR2 ANQGSEA. CDR3 protein: CSVEDNLSGSSDTQYF. The DNA for the CDR3 is TGCAGCGTTGAAGATAACCTTAGCGGGTCATCAGATACGCAGTATTTT.

The chain recombines TRBV5-4 with TRBJ2-5; unclear D gene. CDR3 length: 13 amino acids. The germline gives CDR1 SGHNT, CDR2 YYREEE (reference sequence). Trimming cost V 0 bases and J 9 bases, with 12 bases left between them. CDR3 loop: CASSLDSIGAQYF. The CDR3 DNA reads TGTGCCAGCAGCTTGGACTCGATTGGGGCCCAGTACTTC.

The CDR3 region has the DNA TGTGCCAGCAGCCAAGACGAAACAGGCTCATACAATGAGCAGTTCTTC. Amino acids: CASSQDETGSYNEQFF. V and J are TRBV14 and TRBJ2-1; tentatively, D is TRBD1 (5 bases). Trimming took off 0 bases at V and 4 bases at J, with 13 bases between the two ends. CDR3 length: 16 residues. Germline V gene sequence: CDR1 SGHDN, CDR2 FVKESK.

This clone was counted a few times. The chain joins TRBV7-6 to TRBJ1-2; 10 bases align to TRBD1. Germline CDR1 and CDR2: SGHVS and FNYEAQ. CDR3 length equals 14 residues. The ends lost 5 bases at V and 4 bases at J; junction bases unmatched: 4. The CDR3 is CASSPGQGGYGYTF. DNA of the CDR3: TGTGCCAGCAGCCCCGGACAGGGGGGCTATGGCTACACCTTC. The entire variable domain, with the rest obtained from reference TRBV7-6 and TRBJ1-2, is as follows: GAGVSQSPRYKVTKRGQDVALRCDPISGHVSLYWYRQALGQGPEFLTYFNYEAQQDKSGLPNDRFSAERPEGSISTLTIQRTEQRDSAMYRCASSPGQGGYGYTFGSGTRLTVV.

CDR3 protein: CASSSGNFGNEQFF. CDR3 nucleotide sequence: TGTGCCAGCAGCTCGGGAAATTTTGGCAATGAGCAGTTCTTC. The gene calls are TRBV4-2 and TRBJ2-1, with D tentatively TRBD2 (5 bases). Per the germline V gene, CDR1 is LGHNA and CDR2 is YNFKEQ. The CDR3 is 14 amino acids. The V and J ends lost 5 bases and 6 bases respectively, with 14 bases between them.

By sample share, this clone is hyperexpanded. The chain is built from TRBV5-4 and TRBJ2-2, with D uncertain. Germline V gene sequence: CDR1 SGHNT, CDR2 YYREEE (reference sequence). The CDR3 totals 15 residues. The V end lost 6 bases, the J end lost 6 bases, and 18 bases lay between the germline ends. CDR3 amino acids: CASTVNPKYPGELFF. For the CDR3, the DNA is TGTGCCAGCACCGTCAACCCTAAATATCCCGGGGAGCTGTTTTTT.

This chain joins TRBV7-9 and TRBJ1-2, with D possibly matching TRBD1 (5 bases). The length of the CDR3 is 14 residues. V was cut by 2 bases and J by 3 bases, with 10 bases left in between. Per the germline V gene, CDR1 is SEHNR and CDR2 is FQNEAQ (reference sequence). The CDR3: CASSLSGTHYGYTF. The CDR3 bases are TGTGCCAGCAGCTTATCCGGGACTCACTATGGCTACACCTTC.

This clone has just a few counts. The V and J genes are TRBV6-5 and TRBJ2-4; possible D gene TRBD2, 6 bases. V gave up 0 bases and J gave up 6 bases, with 12 bases separating them. Germline values: CDR1 MNHEY, CDR2 SVGAGI. The CDR3 totals 15 residues. For the CDR3, the DNA is TGTGCCAGCAGTTACTCGAGGAGGGGCGGAAACATTCAGTACTTC. Its translation is CASSYSRRGGNIQYF.

The rearrangement links TRBV9 to TRBJ2-1; 7 bases are a match to TRBD2. V lost 2 bases to trimming and J lost 6 bases; unmatched junction nucleotides: 8. The CDR3 consists of 15 residues. The V gene's germline CDR1 is SGDLS and CDR2 YYNGEE. In DNA, the CDR3 is TGTGCCAGCAGCGTGGGCAGTTTAGCGGGCAATGAGCAGTTCTTC. Translating it yields CASSVGSLAGNEQFF.

This clone is large within its sample. This sample includes further DNA sequences coding for the same CDR3. The rearrangement links TRBV7-8 to TRBJ2-7, with 7 positions matching TRBD1. The V and J ends lost 5 bases and 0 bases, in that order; junction bases with no gene match: 4. The CDR3 is 14 amino acids. Per germline, CDR1 SGHVS and CDR2 FQNEAQ. CDR3 in DNA: TGTGCCAGCAGCCCCCGGGACAGCTCCTACGAGCAGTACTTC. This gives the protein CASSPRDSSYEQYF.

This sequence joins TRBV3-1 (or the pseudogene TRBV3-2) and TRBJ2-7; TRBD2 agrees at 13 bases. CDR3 size: 16 residues. Trimming cost V 3 bases and J 4 bases; bases outside gene matches: 6. Germline CDR1 LGHDT, CDR2 YNNKEL (reference sequence). The CDR3 sequence is CASSQGTSGTEYEQYF. CDR3 in DNA: TGTGCCAGCAGCCAGGGGACTAGCGGGACCGAGTACGAGCAGTACTTC.

The chain joins TRBV6-5 to TRBJ1-5; D remains unclear. The CDR3 has 14 residues. Trimming took off 5 bases at V and 0 bases at J, with 8 bases between the two ends. Germline V gene data show CDR1 as MNHEY and CDR2 as SVGAGI. The CDR3 here is CASSRGYSNQPQHF. The DNA for the CDR3 is TGTGCCAGCAGTCGAGGATATAGCAATCAGCCCCAGCATTTT.

The chain employs TRBV19 and TRBJ2-3; tentatively, D is TRBD2 (8 bases). CDR1 is LNHDA, CDR2 SQIVND, per germline (reference sequence). V lost 2 bases and J 7 bases, leaving 19 bases between the germline ends. This CDR3 contains 16 residues. The CDR3 spells CASSIPGQKRENTQYF. CDR3 DNA: TGTGCCAGTAGTATACCGGGACAGAAGCGGGAGAATACGCAGTATTTT.

This clone has only a few counts. This chain joins TRBV14 and TRBJ1-5; 8 nucleotides match TRBD1. The CDR3 runs to 20 residues. The J segment lost 2 bases and the V segment lost 2 bases, leaving 17 bases of the junction unmatched. Per germline, CDR1 SGHDN and CDR2 FVKESK. The DNA of the CDR3 is TGTGCCAGCAGCCAATTTCACGTAAGGCAGGGGGCTATCGGCAATCAGCCCCAGCATTTT. It is translated as CASSQFHVRQGAIGNQPQHF.

The gene calls are TRBV7-9 and TRBJ2-1; D is undetermined. Trimming took 5 bases from V and 0 from J, leaving 5 bases between them. Germline V gene lookup returns CDR1 SEHNR and CDR2 FQNEAQ (reference sequence). CDR3 length: 13 amino acids. This CDR3 reads CASSPVSYNEQFF. As DNA, the CDR3 is TGTGCCAGCAGCCCCGTCTCCTACAATGAGCAGTTCTTC.

This chain links TRBV6-5 with TRBJ2-7; D is possibly TRBD1 (5 bases). Germline-derived CDR1 and CDR2 are MNHEY and SVGAGI. The CDR3 contains 14 residues. V lost 3 bases, J lost 1 base, and 10 bases lay in between. CDR3 in DNA: TGTGCCAGCAGTTATGGGGCAGATTCCTACGAGCAGTACTTC. Protein product: CASSYGADSYEQYF.

The gene calls are TRBV9 and TRBJ1-1; TRBD1 might be the D (5 bases). Germline CDR1 SGDLS, CDR2 YYNGEE. The CDR3 consists of 16 residues. The V end was cut by 0 bases, the J end by 1 base, with 13 bases between. CDR3 bases: TGTGCCAGCAGCGTAGTAAGGGGCTTTGGGAACACTGAAGCTTTCTTT. It encodes CASSVVRGFGNTEAFF.

This clone has only a few counts. The chain is built from TRBV6-4 and TRBJ2-2; TRBD2 matches 13 bases. CDR1 is MRHNA and CDR2 is SNTAGT in the germline V gene. There are 15 residues in the CDR3. V dropped 6 bases and J dropped 3; count of bases not matched to a gene: 1. The CDR3 nucleotides are TGTGCCAGCAGCGGACTAGCGGGAGACACCGGGGAGCTGTTTTTT. Translation: CASSGLAGDTGELFF.

The rearrangement joins TRBV9 to TRBJ2-6; no clear D gene. The CDR3 runs to 17 residues. Germline lookup yields CDR1 SGDLS and CDR2 YYNGEE. Trimming took off 3 bases at V and 4 bases at J, with 17 bases between the two ends. The CDR3 reads CASSAQDRQAGANVLTF. The DNA of the CDR3 is TGTGCCAGCAGCGCTCAGGACCGCCAGGCCGGGGCCAACGTCCTGACTTTC.

This chain joins TRBV4-2 and TRBJ2-7; the D gene is possibly TRBD1 (5 bases). This CDR3 comprises 12 residues. Trimming stripped 2 bases from V and 5 bases from J, with 7 bases between. Germline V lookup: CDR1 LGHNA, CDR2 YNFKEQ. CDR3 residues: CASSQLGDEQYF. The CDR3 nucleotides read TGTGCCAGCAGCCAACTAGGGGACGAGCAGTACTTC.

The genes are TRBV27 and TRBJ2-7, with a tentative D call TRBD1 (6 bases). The CDR3 sequence is 14 residues long. The germline CDR1 and CDR2 sequences are MNHEY and SMNVEV (reference sequence). Trimming removed 2 bases at V and 4 bases at J, with 12 bases between. CDR3 sequence: CASSLARGTYEQYF. CDR3 bases: TGTGCCAGCAGTTTAGCCAGGGGAACGTACGAGCAGTACTTC.